Following are 3 T cell receptor beta chains from one sample sequenced in a study of technical replicates of blood from a handful of donors (dated by TCRdb to between 2016 and 2019). Libraries came from the immunoSEQ multiplex PCR assay. TCRdb provides this immuneACCESS table in a form limited to in-frame rearrangements. Some clones are lacking; in checked studies, under half of them reflect an unresolved V gene, and why the rest are absent is not known. The sample contains tens of thousands of clones, almost 97% of them found a single time. Approximately 0.35% of the sample lies in the top ten. Sequencing used T cells isolated from PBMCs. These receptors all stem from a human donor in good health.

The J gene is TRBJ2-3, the V gene TRBV9; D possibly corresponds to TRBD2 (6 bases). Germline CDR1 SGDLS, CDR2 YYNGEE. CDR3 size: 14 residues. The V end lost 5 bases, the J end lost 0 bases, and 10 bases lay between the germline ends. CDR3 bases: TGTGCCAGCAGTGATAGCGGTAGCACAGATACGCAGTATTTT. This codes for CASSDSGSTDTQYF.

In nucleotides, the CDR3 is TGTGCCAGCAGCGCAGGGTTCTCCTACGAGCAGTACTTC. This encodes CASSAGFSYEQYF. The rearrangement joins TRBV7-8 to TRBJ2-7, with a possible D match to TRBD1 (5 bases). The V end lost 5 bases, the J end lost 0 bases, and 8 bases lay between the germline ends. This CDR3 comprises 13 residues. The germline V gene encodes CDR1 SGHVS and CDR2 FQNEAQ.

This chain uses TRBV7-8 with TRBJ2-1, with 11 bases matching TRBD2. The ends lost 1 base at V and 4 bases at J; junction bases unmatched: 0. The germline CDR1 and CDR2 sequences are SGHVS and FQNEAQ. The CDR3 is made up of 15 amino acids. CDR3 loop: CASSLGLAGYNEQFF. The DNA of the CDR3 is TGTGCCAGCAGCTTAGGACTAGCGGGGTACAATGAGCAGTTCTTC.